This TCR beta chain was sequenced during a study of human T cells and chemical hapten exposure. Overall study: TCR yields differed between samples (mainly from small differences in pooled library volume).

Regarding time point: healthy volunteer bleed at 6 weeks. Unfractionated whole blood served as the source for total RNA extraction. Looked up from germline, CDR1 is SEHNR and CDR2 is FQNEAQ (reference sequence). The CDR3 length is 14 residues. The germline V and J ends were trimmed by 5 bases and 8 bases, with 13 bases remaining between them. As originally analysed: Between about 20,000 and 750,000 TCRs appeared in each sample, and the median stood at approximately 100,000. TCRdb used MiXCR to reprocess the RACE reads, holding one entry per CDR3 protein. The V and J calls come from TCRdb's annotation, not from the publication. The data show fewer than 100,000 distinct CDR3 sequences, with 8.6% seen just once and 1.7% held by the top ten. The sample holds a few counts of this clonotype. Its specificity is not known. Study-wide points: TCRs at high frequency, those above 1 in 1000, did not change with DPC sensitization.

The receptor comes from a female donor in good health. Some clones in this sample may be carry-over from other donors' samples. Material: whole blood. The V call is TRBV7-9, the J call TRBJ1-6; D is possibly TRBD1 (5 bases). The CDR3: CASSRDSGDSPLHF. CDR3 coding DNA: TGTGCCAGCAGCAGAGATTCGGGGGATTCACCCCTCCACTTT.